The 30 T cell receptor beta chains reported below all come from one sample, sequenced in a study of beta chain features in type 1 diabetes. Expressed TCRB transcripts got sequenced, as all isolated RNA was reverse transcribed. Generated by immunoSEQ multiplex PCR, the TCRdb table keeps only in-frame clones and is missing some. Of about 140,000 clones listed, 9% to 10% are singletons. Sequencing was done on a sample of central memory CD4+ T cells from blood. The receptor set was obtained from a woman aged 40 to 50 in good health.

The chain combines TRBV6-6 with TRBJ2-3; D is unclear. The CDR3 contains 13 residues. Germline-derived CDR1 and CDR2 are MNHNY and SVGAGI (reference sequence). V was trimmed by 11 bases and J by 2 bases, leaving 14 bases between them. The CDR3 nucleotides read TGTGCCTCGTACGACGGGTACACAGATACGCAGTATTTT. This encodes CASYDGYTDTQYF.

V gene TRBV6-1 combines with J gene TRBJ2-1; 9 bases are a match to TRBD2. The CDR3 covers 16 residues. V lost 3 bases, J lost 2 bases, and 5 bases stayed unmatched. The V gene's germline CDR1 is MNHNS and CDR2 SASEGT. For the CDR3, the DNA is TGTGCCAGCAGTGATTCTCTAGCGGGGACCTACAATGAGCAGTTCTTC. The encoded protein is CASSDSLAGTYNEQFF.

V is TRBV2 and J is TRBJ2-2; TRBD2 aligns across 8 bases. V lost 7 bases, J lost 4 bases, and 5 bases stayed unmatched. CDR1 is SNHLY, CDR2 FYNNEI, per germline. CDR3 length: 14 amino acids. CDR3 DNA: TGTGCCAGCAAGACGGGGGGGATCACCGGGGAGCTGTTTTTT. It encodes CASKTGGITGELFF.

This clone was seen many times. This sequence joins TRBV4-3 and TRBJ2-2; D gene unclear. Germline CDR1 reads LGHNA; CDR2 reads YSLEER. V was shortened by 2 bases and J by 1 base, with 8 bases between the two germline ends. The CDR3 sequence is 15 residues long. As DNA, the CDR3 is TGCGCCAGCAGCCAACCCTCGTTGAACACCGGGGAGCTGTTTTTT. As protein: CASSQPSLNTGELFF.

The CDR3 DNA reads as TGCACCAGCAGCCGACGGAAAAAATCGGGACAGCCCAACTATGGCTACACCTTC. Translating it yields CTSSRRKKSGQPNYGYTF. The J gene is TRBJ1-2, the V gene TRBV1; the listed D gene, TRBD1, was not tested against the DNA. TRBV1 constitutes a pseudogene. The CDR3 sequence is 18 residues long.

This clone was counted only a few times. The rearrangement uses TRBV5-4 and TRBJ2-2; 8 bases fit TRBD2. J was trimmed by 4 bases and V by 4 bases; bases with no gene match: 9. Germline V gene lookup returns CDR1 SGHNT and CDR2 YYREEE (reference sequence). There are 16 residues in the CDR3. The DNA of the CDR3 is TGTGCCAGCAGCCTACCGCTGGCGGGGGGCACCGGGGAGCTGTTTTTT. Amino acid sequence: CASSLPLAGGTGELFF.

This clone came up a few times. CDR3 bases: TGTGCCAGCAGCCAACAGGGGAGTGGTAAGAGCATTCAGTACTTC. As protein: CASSQQGSGKSIQYF. The chain has TRBV5-4 and TRBJ2-4; 7 nucleotides align to TRBD1. The CDR3 consists of 15 residues. From germline, CDR1 is SGHNT and CDR2 YYREEE (reference sequence). V lost 4 bases to trimming and J lost 9 bases; unmatched junction nucleotides: 13.

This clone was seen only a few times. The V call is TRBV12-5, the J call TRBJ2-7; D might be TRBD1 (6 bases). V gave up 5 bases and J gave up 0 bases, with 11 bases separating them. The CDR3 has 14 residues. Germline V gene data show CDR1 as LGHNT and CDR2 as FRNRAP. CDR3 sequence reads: CASGGTRSSYEQYF. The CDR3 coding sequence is TGTGCTAGTGGTGGGACAAGAAGCTCCTACGAGCAGTACTTC. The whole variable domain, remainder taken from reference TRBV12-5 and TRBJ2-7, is DARVTQTPRHKVTEMGQEVTMRCQPILGHNTVFWYRQTMMQGLELLAYFRNRAPLDDSGMPKDRFSAEMPDATLATLKIQPSEPRDSAVYFCASGGTRSSYEQYFGPGTRLTVT.

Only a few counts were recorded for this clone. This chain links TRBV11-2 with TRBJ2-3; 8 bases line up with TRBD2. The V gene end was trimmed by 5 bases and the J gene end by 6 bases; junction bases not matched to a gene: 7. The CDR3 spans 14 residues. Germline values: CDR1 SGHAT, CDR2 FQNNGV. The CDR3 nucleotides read TGTGCCAGCAGCCCCCTCTCGGGGGGGGATACGCAGTATTTT. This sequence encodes CASSPLSGGDTQYF.

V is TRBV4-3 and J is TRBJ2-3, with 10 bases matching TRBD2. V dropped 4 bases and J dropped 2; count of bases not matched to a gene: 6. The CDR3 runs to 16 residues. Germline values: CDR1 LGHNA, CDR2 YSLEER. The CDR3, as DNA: TGCGCCAGCAGCCGCGTAGCGGGGGGTATCACAGATACGCAGTATTTT. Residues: CASSRVAGGITDTQYF.

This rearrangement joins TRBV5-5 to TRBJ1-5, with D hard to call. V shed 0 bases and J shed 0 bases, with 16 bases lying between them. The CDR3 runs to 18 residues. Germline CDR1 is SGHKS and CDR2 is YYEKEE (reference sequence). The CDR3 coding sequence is TGTGCCAGCAGCTTGGAGCCCCGGGGTAGGGATAGCAATCAGCCCCAGCATTTT. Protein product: CASSLEPRGRDSNQPQHF.

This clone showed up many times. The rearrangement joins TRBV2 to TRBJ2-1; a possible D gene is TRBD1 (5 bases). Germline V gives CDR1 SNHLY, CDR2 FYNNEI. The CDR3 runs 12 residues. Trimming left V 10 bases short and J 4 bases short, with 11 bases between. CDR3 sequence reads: CATGQSYNEQFF. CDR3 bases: TGTGCCACAGGACAATCATACAATGAGCAGTTCTTC.

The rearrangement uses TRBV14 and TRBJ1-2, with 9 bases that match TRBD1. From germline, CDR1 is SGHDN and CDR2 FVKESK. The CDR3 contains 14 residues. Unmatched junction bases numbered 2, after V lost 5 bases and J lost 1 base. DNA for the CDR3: TGTGCCAGCAGCAAGGACAGGGGTAACTATGGCTACACCTTC. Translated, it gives CASSKDRGNYGYTF.

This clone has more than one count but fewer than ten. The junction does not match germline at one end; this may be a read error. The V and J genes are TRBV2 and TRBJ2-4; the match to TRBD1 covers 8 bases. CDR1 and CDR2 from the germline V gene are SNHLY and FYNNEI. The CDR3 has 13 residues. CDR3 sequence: CASSEALPDRGNF. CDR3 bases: TGTGCCAGCAGTGAAGCGCTTCCAGACAGGGGTAACTTC. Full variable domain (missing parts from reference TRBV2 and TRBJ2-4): EPEVTQTPSHQVTQMGQEVILRCVPISNHLYFYWYRQILGQKVEFLVSFYNNEISEKSEIFDDQFSVERPDGSNFTLKIRSTKLEDSAMYFCASSEALPDRGNFGAGTRLSVL.

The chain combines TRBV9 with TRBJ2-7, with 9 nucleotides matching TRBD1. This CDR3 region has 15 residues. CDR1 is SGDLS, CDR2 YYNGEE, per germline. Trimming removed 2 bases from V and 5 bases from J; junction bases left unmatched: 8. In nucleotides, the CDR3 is TGTGCCAGCAGCGTGGGGGGACAGGGTGGCCACGAGCAGTACTTC. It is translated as CASSVGGQGGHEQYF. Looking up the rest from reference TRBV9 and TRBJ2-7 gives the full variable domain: DSGVTQTPKHLITATGQRVTLRCSPRSGDLSVYWYQQSLDQGLQFLIQYYNGEERAKGNILERFSAQQFPDLHSELNLSSLELGDSALYFCASSVGGQGGHEQYFGPGTRLTVT.

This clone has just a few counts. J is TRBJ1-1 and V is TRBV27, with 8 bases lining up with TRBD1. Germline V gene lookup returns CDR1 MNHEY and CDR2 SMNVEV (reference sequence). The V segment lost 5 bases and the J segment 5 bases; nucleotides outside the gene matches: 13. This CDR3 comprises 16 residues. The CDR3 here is CASSPRTGKERTEAFF. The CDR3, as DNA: TGTGCCAGCAGTCCCAGGACAGGGAAGGAACGGACTGAAGCTTTCTTT.

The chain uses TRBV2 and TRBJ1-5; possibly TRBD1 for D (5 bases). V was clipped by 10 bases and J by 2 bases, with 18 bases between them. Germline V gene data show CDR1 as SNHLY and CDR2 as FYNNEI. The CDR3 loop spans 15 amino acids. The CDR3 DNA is TGTGCCACAACCGAGCAGGGCATCGGCAATCAGCCCCAGCATTTT. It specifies CATTEQGIGNQPQHF.

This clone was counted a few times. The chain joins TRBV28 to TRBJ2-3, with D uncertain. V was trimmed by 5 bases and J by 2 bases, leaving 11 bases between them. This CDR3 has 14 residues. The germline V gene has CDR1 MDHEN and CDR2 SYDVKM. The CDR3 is CASSGGKYTDTQYF. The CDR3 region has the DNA TGTGCCAGCAGTGGCGGCAAATACACAGATACGCAGTATTTT.

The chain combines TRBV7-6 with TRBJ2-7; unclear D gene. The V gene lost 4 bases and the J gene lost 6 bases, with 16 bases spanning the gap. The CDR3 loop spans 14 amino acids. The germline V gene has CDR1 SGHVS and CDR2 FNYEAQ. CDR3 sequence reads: CASSSVGGSGEQYF. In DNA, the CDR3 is TGTGCCAGCAGCTCCGTGGGTGGGTCGGGCGAGCAGTACTTC. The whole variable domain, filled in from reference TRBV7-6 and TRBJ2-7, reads GAGVSQSPRYKVTKRGQDVALRCDPISGHVSLYWYRQALGQGPEFLTYFNYEAQQDKSGLPNDRFSAERPEGSISTLTIQRTEQRDSAMYRCASSSVGGSGEQYFGPGTRLTVT.

This CDR3 reads CASSTQRGVTDTQYF. The CDR3 DNA reads as TGTGCCAGCAGTACACAGCGGGGGGTCACAGATACGCAGTATTTT. V gene TRBV2 combines with J gene TRBJ2-3; 9 nucleotides align to TRBD2. CDR1 is SNHLY, CDR2 FYNNEI, per germline. The CDR3 covers 15 residues. J gave up 2 bases and V 5 bases, and 5 bases lay outside the gene matches. Using reference TRBV2 and TRBJ2-3 for the parts outside the CDR3, the full variable domain is EPEVTQTPSHQVTQMGQEVILRCVPISNHLYFYWYRQILGQKVEFLVSFYNNEISEKSEIFDDQFSVERPDGSNFTLKIRSTKLEDSAMYFCASSTQRGVTDTQYFGPGTRLTVL.

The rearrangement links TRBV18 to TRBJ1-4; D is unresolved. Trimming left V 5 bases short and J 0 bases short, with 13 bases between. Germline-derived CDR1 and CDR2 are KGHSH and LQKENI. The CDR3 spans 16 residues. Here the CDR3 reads CASSASYGATNEKLFF. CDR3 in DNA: TGTGCCAGCTCAGCAAGTTACGGAGCAACTAATGAAAAACTGTTTTTT. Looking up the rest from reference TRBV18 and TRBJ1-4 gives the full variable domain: NAGVMQNPRHLVRRRGQEARLRCSPMKGHSHVYWYRQLPEEGLKFMVYLQKENIIDESGMPKERFSAEFPKEGPSILRIQQVVRGDSAAYFCASSASYGATNEKLFFGSGTQLSVL.

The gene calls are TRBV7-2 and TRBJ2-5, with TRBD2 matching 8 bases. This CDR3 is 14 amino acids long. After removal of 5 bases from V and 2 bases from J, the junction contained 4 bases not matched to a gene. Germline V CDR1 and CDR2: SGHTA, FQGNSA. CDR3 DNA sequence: TGTGCCAGCAGCCAACAGCGGGGGCAAGAGACCCAGTACTTC. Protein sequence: CASSQQRGQETQYF.

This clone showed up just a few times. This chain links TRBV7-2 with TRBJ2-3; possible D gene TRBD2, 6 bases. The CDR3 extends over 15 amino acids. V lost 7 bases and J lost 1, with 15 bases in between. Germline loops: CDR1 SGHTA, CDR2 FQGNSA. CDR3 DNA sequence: TGTGCCAGCATCCTATCGGGACTCCGCACAGATACGCAGTATTTT. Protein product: CASILSGLRTDTQYF.

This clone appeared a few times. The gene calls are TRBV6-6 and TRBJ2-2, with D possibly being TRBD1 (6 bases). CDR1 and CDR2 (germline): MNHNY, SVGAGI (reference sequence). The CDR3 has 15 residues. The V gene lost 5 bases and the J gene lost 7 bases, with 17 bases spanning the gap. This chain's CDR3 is CASSVTGWAGGELFF. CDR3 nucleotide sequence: TGTGCCAGCAGTGTCACAGGGTGGGCCGGCGGGGAGCTGTTTTTT.

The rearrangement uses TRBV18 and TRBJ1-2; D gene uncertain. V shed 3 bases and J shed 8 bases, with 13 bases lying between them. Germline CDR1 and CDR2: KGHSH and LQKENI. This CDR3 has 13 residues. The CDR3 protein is CASSPPQARGYTF. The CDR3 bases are TGTGCCAGCTCACCCCCCCAGGCCCGCGGCTACACCTTC.

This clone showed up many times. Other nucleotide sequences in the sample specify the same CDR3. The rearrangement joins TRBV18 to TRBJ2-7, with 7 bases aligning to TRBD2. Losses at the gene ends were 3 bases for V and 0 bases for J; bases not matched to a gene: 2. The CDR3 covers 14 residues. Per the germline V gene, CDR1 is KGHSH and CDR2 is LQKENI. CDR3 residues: CASSPSGGSYEQYF. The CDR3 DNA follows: TGTGCCAGCTCACCCTCGGGGGGCTCCTACGAGCAGTACTTC.

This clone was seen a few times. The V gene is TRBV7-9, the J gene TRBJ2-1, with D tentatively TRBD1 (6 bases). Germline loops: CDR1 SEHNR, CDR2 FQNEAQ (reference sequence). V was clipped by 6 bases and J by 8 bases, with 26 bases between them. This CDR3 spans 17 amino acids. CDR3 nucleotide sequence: TGTGCCAGCAGGCCAAAGCGTGGGACATCTTCAGACGATGAGCAGTTCTTC. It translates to CASRPKRGTSSDDEQFF.

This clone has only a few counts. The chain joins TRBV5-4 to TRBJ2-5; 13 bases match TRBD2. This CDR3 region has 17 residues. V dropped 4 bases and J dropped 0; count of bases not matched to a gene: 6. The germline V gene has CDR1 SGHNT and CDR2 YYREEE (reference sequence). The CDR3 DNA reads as TGTGCCAGCAGCGTGGGACTAGCGGGGAGTTACCAAGAGACCCAGTACTTC. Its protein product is CASSVGLAGSYQETQYF.

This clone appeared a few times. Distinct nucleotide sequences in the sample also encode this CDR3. The chain's CDR3 is CASSQGANTEAFF. The CDR3 coding sequence is TGTGCCAGCTCACAGGGGGCGAACACTGAAGCTTTCTTT. The chain combines TRBV18 with TRBJ1-1, with 7 bases matching TRBD1. This CDR3 region has 13 residues. Looked up from germline, CDR1 is KGHSH and CDR2 is LQKENI. Trimming at V came to 4 bases and at J to 1 base, leaving 0 bases not matched to a gene.

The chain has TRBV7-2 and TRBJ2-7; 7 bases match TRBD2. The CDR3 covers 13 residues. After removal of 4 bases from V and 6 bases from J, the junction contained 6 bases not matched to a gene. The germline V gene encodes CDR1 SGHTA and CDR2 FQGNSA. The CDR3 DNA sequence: TGTGCCAGCAGCTCCGGACTAGGTCTCGAGCAGTACTTC. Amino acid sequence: CASSSGLGLEQYF.